This T cell receptor (beta chain) came from a study of T cell responses to AZD1222 COVID-19 vaccine. On this clone itself: Its antigen is unknown.

Study findings and constraints: Spike-specific TCR repertoires showed rising breadth and depth after two AZD1222 doses.

V lost 4 bases, J lost 1 base, and 7 bases stayed unmatched. Germline CDR1 reads WNHNN; CDR2 reads SYGVQD (reference sequence). CDR3 length: 16 amino acids. Produced via immunoSEQ multiplex PCR; TCRdb's table is partial and in-frame only. The data show approximately 150,000 clones, 91% seen once. The TCR was taken from an adult in good health. The source material was peripheral blood, sampled on day 0 of AZD1222 vaccination. The chain links TRBV10-1 to TRBJ2-3; 8 nucleotides align to TRBD2. The CDR3 loop is CASSGALAGGTDTQYF. CDR3 bases: TGCGCCAGCAGTGGGGCCCTAGCGGGTGGCACAGATACGCAGTATTTT.